This record looks at one T cell receptor (beta chain) sequence and its context. Antigen: not known. This record belongs to a study of T cell responses to AZD1222 COVID-19 vaccine. Study observations and caveats: Donors in the cohort were predominantly white British and more often female, and clonal diversity was possibly underestimated.

Produced via immunoSEQ multiplex PCR; TCRdb's table is partial and in-frame only. This table has roughly 180,000 clones, 80% to 90% appearing once. This CDR3 is built from 13 residues. Per germline, CDR1 MNHEY and CDR2 SVGAGI. Trimming removed 7 bases at V and 2 bases at J, with 12 bases between. This receptor was identified in an adult in good health. The sample in question was peripheral blood, obtained on day 0 of AZD1222 vaccination. The J gene is TRBJ2-7, the V gene TRBV6-5; D may match TRBD1 or TRBD2 (6 bases each). The CDR3 sequence is CASIGGTPYEQYF. DNA for the CDR3: TGTGCCAGCATAGGGGGGACTCCCTACGAGCAGTACTTC.